This T cell receptor (beta chain) stems from a study of patients and donors after allogeneic stem cell transplantation (dated by TCRdb to 2018 to 2020). Libraries were constructed by RT-PCR. The listed sequencing device is NextSeq 550. The public sequencing data were trimmed at Q25 with fastp and processed into clonotypes with MiXCR by TCRdb, which kept only in-frame beta chains. CDR3 protein sequences are deduplicated, and each keeps its most common genes and DNA. This sample is represented by more than 850,000 distinct CDR3 sequences; roughly 18% of them were singletons. The ten largest make up 5% to 6.5% of the sample. Turning to this clonotype: Its antigen has not been determined. No quality values exist for individual bases; no much larger clone is one base distant.

The TCR was taken from a human donor who was either an allogeneic HSCT recipient or a stem cell or donor lymphocyte infusion donor (not recorded which). It is not recorded whose cells these are; they may come from a transplant donor. The source material was blood, either unsorted or a sorted T cell fraction (not recorded which).

The DNA reads TGTGCCAGCAGCTTAGCAAACGGCGGGGGGGACGCGAGCTCCTACAATGAGCAGTTCTTC. It encodes CASSLANGGGDASSYNEQFF. The rearranged segments are TRBV7-3 and TRBJ2-1, with 9 bases matching TRBD2. Trimming takes 2 bases off V and 0 bases off J; junction bases not matched to a gene: 14. The germline V gene provides CDR1 SGHTA and CDR2 FQGTGA. The CDR3, from cysteine to phenylalanine, totals 20 residues. CDR3 DNA is the only sequence kept; it has 60 bases, read in frame from the first base.